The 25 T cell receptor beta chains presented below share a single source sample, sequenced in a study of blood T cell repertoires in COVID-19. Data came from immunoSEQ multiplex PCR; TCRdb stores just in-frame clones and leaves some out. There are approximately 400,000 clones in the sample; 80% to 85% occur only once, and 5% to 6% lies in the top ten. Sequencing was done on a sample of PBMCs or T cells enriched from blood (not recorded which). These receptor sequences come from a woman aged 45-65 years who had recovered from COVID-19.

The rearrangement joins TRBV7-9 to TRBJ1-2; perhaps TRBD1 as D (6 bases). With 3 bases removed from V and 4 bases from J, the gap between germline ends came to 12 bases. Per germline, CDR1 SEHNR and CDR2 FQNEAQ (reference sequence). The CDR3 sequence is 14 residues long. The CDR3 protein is CASSFLDRTYGYTF. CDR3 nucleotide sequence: TGTGCCAGCAGCTTTCTGGACAGAACCTATGGCTACACCTTC.

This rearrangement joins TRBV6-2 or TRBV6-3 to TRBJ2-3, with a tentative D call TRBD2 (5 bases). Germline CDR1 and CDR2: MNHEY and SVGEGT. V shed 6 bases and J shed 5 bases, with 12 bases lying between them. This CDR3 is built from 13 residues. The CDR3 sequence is CASSRGRQDTQYF. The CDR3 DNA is TGTGCCAGCAGCAGAGGGCGGCAAGATACGCAGTATTTT.

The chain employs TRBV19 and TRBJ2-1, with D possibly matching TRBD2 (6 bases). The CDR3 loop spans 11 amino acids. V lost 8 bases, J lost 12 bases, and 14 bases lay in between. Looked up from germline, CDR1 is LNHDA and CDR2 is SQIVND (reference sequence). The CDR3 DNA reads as TGTGCCAGTGCCGGGCCGGAGGGGCAGTTCTTC. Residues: CASAGPEGQFF.

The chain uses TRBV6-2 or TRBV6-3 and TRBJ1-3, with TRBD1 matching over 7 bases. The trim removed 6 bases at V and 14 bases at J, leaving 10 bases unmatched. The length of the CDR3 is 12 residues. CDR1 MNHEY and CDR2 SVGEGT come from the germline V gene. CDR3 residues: CASSRTGTAVYF. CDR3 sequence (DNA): TGTGCCAGCAGCCGAACCGGGACAGCGGTATATTTT.

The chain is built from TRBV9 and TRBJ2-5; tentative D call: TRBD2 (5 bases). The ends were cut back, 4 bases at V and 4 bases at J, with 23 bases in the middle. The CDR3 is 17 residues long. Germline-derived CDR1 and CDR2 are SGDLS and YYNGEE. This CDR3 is CASSSAGFVGVPETQYF. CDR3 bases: TGTGCCAGCAGCTCCGCCGGATTCGTGGGAGTGCCAGAGACCCAGTACTTC. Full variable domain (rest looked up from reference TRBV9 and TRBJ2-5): DSGVTQTPKHLITATGQRVTLRCSPRSGDLSVYWYQQSLDQGLQFLIQYYNGEERAKGNILERFSAQQFPDLHSELNLSSLELGDSALYFCASSSAGFVGVPETQYFGPGTRLLVL.

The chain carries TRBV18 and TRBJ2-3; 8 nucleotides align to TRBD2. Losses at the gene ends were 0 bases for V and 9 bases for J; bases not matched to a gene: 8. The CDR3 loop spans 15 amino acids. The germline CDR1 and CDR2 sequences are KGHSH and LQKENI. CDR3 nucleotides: TGTGCCAGCTCACCACCGGCCCAGGCGGGAGGCACGCAGTATTTT. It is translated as CASSPPAQAGGTQYF.

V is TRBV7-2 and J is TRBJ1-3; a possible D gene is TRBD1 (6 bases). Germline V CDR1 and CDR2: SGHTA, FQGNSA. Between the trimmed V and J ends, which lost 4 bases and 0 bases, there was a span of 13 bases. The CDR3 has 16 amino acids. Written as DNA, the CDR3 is TGTGCCAGCAGCTCCGACGGGACAAACTCTGGAAACACCATATATTTT. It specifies CASSSDGTNSGNTIYF.

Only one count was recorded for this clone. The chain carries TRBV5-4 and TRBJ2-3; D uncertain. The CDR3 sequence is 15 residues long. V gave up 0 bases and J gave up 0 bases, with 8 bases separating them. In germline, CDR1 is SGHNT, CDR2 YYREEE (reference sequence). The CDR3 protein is CASSLEAVSTDTQYF. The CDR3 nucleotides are TGTGCCAGCAGCTTGGAGGCGGTTAGCACAGATACGCAGTATTTT.

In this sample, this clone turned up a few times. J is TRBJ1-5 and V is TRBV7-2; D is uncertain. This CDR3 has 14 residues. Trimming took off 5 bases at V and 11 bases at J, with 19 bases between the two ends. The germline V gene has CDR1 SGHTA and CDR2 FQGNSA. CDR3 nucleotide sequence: TGTGCCAGCAGCCCGAATTCGGGTTCCCACACCCAGCATTTT. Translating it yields CASSPNSGSHTQHF.

The CDR3 is CASSLGGQGGEKLFF. The CDR3 DNA is TGTGCCAGCAGCCTAGGGGGACAGGGGGGTGAAAAACTGTTTTTT. The chain links TRBV9 to TRBJ1-4; 11 bases align to TRBD1. Germline CDR1 is SGDLS and CDR2 is YYNGEE. The CDR3 extends over 15 amino acids. The junction had 6 bases not matched to a gene; V was cut back by 4 bases and J by 7 bases. Supplemented by reference TRBV9 and TRBJ1-4, the full variable domain reads DSGVTQTPKHLITATGQRVTLRCSPRSGDLSVYWYQQSLDQGLQFLIQYYNGEERAKGNILERFSAQQFPDLHSELNLSSLELGDSALYFCASSLGGQGGEKLFFGSGTQLSVL.

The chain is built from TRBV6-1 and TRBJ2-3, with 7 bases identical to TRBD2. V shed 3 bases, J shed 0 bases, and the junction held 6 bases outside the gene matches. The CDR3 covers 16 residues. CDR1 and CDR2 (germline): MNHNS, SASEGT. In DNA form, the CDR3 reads TGTGCCAGCAGTGATCTGACTAGCTCTAGCACAGATACGCAGTATTTT. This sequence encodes CASSDLTSSSTDTQYF.

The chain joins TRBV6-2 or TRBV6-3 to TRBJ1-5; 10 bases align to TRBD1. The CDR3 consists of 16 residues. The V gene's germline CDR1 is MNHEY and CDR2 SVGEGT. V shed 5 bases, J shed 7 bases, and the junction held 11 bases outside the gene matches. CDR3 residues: CASSLGTGVDLQPQHF. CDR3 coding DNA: TGTGCCAGCAGTCTAGGGACAGGGGTGGACTTACAGCCCCAGCATTTT.

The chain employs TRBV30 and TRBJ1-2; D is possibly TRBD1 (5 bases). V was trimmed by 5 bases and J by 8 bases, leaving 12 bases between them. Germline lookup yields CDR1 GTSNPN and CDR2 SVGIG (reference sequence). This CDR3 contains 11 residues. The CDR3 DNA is TGTGCCTGGTACGGGGGTACGGGCTACACCTTC. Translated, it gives CAWYGGTGYTF.

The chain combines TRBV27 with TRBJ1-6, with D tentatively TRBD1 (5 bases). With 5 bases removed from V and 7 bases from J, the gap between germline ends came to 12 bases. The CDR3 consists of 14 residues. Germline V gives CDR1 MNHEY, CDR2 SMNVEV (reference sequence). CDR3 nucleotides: TGTGCCAGCAGTATCACAGGATCAAATTCACCCCTCCACTTT. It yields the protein CASSITGSNSPLHF.

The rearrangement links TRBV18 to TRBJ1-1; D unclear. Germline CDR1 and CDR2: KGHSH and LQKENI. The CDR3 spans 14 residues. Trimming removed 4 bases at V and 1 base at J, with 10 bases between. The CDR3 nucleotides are TGTGCCAGCTCACAGACACCGGAGAACACTGAAGCTTTCTTT. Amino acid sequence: CASSQTPENTEAFF.

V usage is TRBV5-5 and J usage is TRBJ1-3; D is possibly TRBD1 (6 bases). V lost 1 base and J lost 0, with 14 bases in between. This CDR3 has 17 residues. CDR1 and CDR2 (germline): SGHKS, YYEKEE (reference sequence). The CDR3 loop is CASSLSYQGFSGNTIYF. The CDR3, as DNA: TGTGCCAGCAGCTTGAGTTATCAGGGGTTCTCTGGAAACACCATATATTTT.

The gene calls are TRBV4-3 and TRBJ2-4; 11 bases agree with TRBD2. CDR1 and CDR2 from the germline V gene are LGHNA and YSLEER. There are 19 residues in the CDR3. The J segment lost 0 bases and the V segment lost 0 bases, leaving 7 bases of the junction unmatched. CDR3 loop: CASSQEFLAGGLAKNIQYF. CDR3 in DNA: TGCGCCAGCAGCCAAGAGTTCCTAGCGGGGGGTCTAGCCAAAAACATTCAGTACTTC.

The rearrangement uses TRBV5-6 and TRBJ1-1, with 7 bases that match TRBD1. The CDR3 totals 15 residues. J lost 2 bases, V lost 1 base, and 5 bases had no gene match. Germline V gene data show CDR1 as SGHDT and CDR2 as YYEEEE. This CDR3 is CASSLWAGGNTEAFF. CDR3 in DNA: TGTGCCAGCAGCTTGTGGGCAGGGGGAAACACTGAAGCTTTCTTT. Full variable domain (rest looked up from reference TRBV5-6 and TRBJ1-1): DAGVTQSPTHLIKTRGQQVTLRCSPKSGHDTVSWYQQALGQGPQFIFQYYEEEERQRGNFPDRFSGHQFPNYSSELNVNALLLGDSALYLCASSLWAGGNTEAFFGQGTRLTVV.

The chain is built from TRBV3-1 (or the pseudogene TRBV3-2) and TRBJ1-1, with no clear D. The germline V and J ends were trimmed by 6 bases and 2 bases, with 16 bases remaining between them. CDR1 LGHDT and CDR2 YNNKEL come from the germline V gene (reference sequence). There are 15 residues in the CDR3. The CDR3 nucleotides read TGTGCCAGCAGGCCAACACCGGGTCTAAACACTGAAGCTTTCTTT. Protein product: CASRPTPGLNTEAFF.

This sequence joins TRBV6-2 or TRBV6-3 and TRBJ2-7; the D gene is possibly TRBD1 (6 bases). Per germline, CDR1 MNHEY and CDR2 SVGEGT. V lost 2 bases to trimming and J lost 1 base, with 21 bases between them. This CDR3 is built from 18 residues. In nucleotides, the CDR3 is TGTGCCAGCAGTTACCCTTCCCGGCCGACAGGTGAATCCTACGAGCAGTACTTC. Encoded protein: CASSYPSRPTGESYEQYF.

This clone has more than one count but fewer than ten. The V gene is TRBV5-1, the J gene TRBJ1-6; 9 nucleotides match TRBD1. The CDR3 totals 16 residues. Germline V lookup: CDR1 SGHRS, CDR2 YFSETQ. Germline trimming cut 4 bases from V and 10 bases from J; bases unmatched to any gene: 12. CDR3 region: CASSPMITGGGSPLHF. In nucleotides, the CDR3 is TGCGCCAGCAGCCCAATGATTACAGGGGGCGGATCACCCCTCCACTTT.

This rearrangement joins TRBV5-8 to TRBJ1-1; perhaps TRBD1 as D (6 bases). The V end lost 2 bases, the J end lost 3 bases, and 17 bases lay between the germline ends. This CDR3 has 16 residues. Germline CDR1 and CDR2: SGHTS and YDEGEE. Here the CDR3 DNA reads TGTGCCAGCAGCTTTATTGCCGGAGAGGGGGACACTGAAGCTTTCTTT. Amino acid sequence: CASSFIAGEGDTEAFF.

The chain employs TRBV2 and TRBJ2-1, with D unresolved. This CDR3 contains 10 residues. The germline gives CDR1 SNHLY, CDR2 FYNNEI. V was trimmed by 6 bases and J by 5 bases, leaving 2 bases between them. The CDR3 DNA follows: TGTGCCAGCAGCAACAATGAGCAGTTCTTC. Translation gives CASSNNEQFF.

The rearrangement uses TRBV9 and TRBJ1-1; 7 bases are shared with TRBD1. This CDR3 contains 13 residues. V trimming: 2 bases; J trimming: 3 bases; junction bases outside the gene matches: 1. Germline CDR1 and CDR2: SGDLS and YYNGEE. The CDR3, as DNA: TGTGCCAGCAGCGTGGGACAGTACACTGAAGCTTTCTTT. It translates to CASSVGQYTEAFF.

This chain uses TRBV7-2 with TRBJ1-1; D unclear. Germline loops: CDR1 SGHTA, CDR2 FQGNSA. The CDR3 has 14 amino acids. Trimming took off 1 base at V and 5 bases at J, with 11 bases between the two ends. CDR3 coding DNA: TGTGCCAGCAGCTTAGAGGGTACGGGGACTGAAGCTTTCTTT. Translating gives CASSLEGTGTEAFF.